Each of the 10 T cell receptor beta chains below was sequenced from the same sample in a study of blood T cell repertoires in COVID-19. Using immunoSEQ multiplex PCR, the repertoire was profiled, and TCRdb retains in-frame clones only, with some absent. The sample has hundreds of thousands of clones, 87% seen once; the top ten hold around 9.3%. Sequencing used PBMCs or T cells enriched from blood (not recorded which). All receptors derive from a woman between 50 and 59 years old who had recovered from COVID-19.

The J gene is TRBJ1-5, the V gene TRBV7-2; D remains ambiguous. This CDR3 spans 13 amino acids. The germline V and J ends were trimmed by 5 bases and 4 bases, with 9 bases remaining between them. Germline V CDR1 and CDR2: SGHTA, FQGNSA. The CDR3 DNA reads TGTGCCAGCAGCCAAGCGGAAAATCAGCCCCAGCATTTT. As protein: CASSQAENQPQHF.

The CDR3 coding sequence is TGTGCCAGCAGACTCCGGGACAGTAATGAAAAACTGTTTTTT. Encoded protein: CASRLRDSNEKLFF. This chain connects TRBV6-5 to TRBJ1-4, with 7 bases matching TRBD1. V dropped 6 bases and J dropped 4; count of bases not matched to a gene: 5. The length of the CDR3 is 14 residues. Per germline, CDR1 MNHEY and CDR2 SVGAGI.

This chain uses TRBV27 with TRBJ1-2, with a possible D match to TRBD1 (6 bases). Germline CDR1 and CDR2: MNHEY and SMNVEV (reference sequence). This CDR3 spans 12 amino acids. Trimming stripped 5 bases from V and 6 bases from J, with 10 bases between. The CDR3 region is CASSPTGHGYTF. The CDR3 region has the DNA TGTGCCAGCAGTCCAACAGGGCATGGCTACACCTTC.

This chain uses TRBV30 with TRBJ1-2, with D perhaps TRBD1 (6 bases). This CDR3 contains 12 residues. The V end was cut by 4 bases, the J end by 5 bases, with 11 bases between. Germline-derived CDR1 and CDR2 are GTSNPN and SVGIG (reference sequence). The CDR3 DNA follows: TGTGCCTGGACAGGGGTCCGGTATGGCTACACCTTC. Amino acid sequence: CAWTGVRYGYTF.

The chain employs TRBV11-2 and TRBJ1-5; maybe TRBD1 (6 bases). The germline V gene encodes CDR1 SGHAT and CDR2 FQNNGV. The V end lost 4 bases, the J end lost 4 bases, and 14 bases lay between the germline ends. The CDR3 runs to 15 residues. As DNA, the CDR3 is TGTGCCAGCAGCTCCAGGGGATCGGGGAATCAGCCCCAGCATTTT. Protein product: CASSSRGSGNQPQHF.

J is TRBJ2-1 and V is TRBV6-6; D uncertain. The germline V and J ends were trimmed by 2 bases and 4 bases, with 6 bases remaining between them. Germline loops: CDR1 MNHNY, CDR2 SVGAGI (reference sequence). The CDR3 totals 13 residues. CDR3 sequence reads: CASSYTEYNEQFF. The CDR3 DNA sequence: TGTGCCAGCAGTTACACAGAATACAATGAGCAGTTCTTC.

The V and J genes are TRBV9 and TRBJ2-5; 12 nucleotides line up with TRBD2. Germline-derived CDR1 and CDR2 are SGDLS and YYNGEE. The V segment lost 4 bases and the J segment 2 bases; nucleotides outside the gene matches: 3. The CDR3 covers 15 residues. The CDR3 loop reads CASSLGLAGQETQYF. The CDR3 DNA sequence: TGTGCCAGCAGCTTAGGACTAGCGGGGCAAGAGACCCAGTACTTC.

The V gene is TRBV20-1, the J gene TRBJ2-3, with TRBD2 as a possible D gene (7 bases). Germline CDR1 reads DFQATT; CDR2 reads SNEGSKA (reference sequence). V was clipped by 3 bases and J by 6 bases, with 10 bases between them. CDR3 length: 12 residues. The CDR3 sequence is CSASSGGDTQYF. The CDR3 coding sequence is TGCAGTGCTAGTTCGGGGGGCGATACGCAGTATTTT.

The chain recombines TRBV6-2 or TRBV6-3 with TRBJ2-7, with D tentatively TRBD2 (5 bases). V shed 2 bases and J shed 2 bases, with 13 bases lying between them. CDR3 length: 15 amino acids. Germline CDR1 MNHEY, CDR2 SVGEGT. The CDR3 spells CASSYDGRGTYEQYF. CDR3 DNA: TGTGCCAGCAGTTACGATGGTCGGGGAACCTACGAGCAGTACTTC.

The V call is TRBV11-2, the J call TRBJ2-5, with a weak D call TRBD2 (6 bases). CDR1 is SGHAT and CDR2 is FQNNGV in the germline V gene. The CDR3 runs to 13 residues. V was shortened by 3 bases and J by 5 bases, with 10 bases between the two germline ends. The CDR3: CASSFPGTETQYF. The CDR3 DNA sequence: TGTGCCAGCAGCTTCCCGGGGACTGAGACCCAGTACTTC.